The entry that follows covers one T cell receptor (beta chain) sequence. This entry is derived from a study of blood T cell repertoires in COVID-19. Study details: Sites in the United States, Italy and Spain provided acute and convalescent COVID-19 samples. Nucleic acid was either cDNA or gDNA, and it came from T cells, B-cell-depleted T cells, or PBMCs.

V shed 4 bases and J shed 7 bases, with 11 bases lying between them. This CDR3 is 12 amino acids long. Germline assignment: CDR1 SNHLY and CDR2 FYNNEI. As handled by the study authors: Estimation of nucleated cell counts was performed using reference gene primer amplification. TCRdb's copy holds only in-frame clones and misses some; the assay was immunoSEQ multiplex PCR. The DNA was the basis for D and trimming; V, J and clone size are from that table. The table records 140,000 to 150,000 clones, over 80% of them present only once. This receptor was taken from a man aged 45-60 years who had recovered from COVID-19. The genes are TRBV2 and TRBJ2-7; no definite D call. Sequencing was done on a sample of peripheral blood. The CDR3 protein is CASSVQVNEQYF. In nucleotides, the CDR3 is TGTGCCAGCAGTGTGCAGGTAAATGAGCAGTACTTC.